The 3 T cell receptor beta chains below all came from one sample that was sequenced in a study of T cell changes during pregnancy in multiple sclerosis. Profiled with immunoSEQ multiplex PCR; TCRdb holds only in-frame clones, not every one. Of under 120,000 clones listed, just over 90% are singletons. Sequenced material: peripheral blood, taken after pregnancy. The source of these receptors is a female donor with multiple sclerosis, enrolled in a pregnancy study.

This chain connects TRBV9 to TRBJ2-7; the match to TRBD2 covers 8 bases. The germline gives CDR1 SGDLS, CDR2 YYNGEE. V lost 0 bases to trimming and J lost 7 bases; unmatched junction nucleotides: 0. The CDR3 is made up of 12 amino acids. This CDR3 reads CASSVGGGEQYF. The CDR3, as DNA: TGTGCCAGCAGCGTAGGCGGGGGGGAGCAGTACTTC.

This chain connects TRBV10-3 to TRBJ1-5; D perhaps matches TRBD1 (6 bases). V lost 6 bases to trimming and J lost 3 bases, with 9 bases between them. CDR3 length: 13 residues. Germline V gene sequence: CDR1 ENHRY, CDR2 SYGVKD. The CDR3 here is CAIRGGDNQPQHF. In DNA, the CDR3 is TGTGCCATCAGAGGGGGAGACAATCAGCCCCAGCATTTT.

This clone appeared a single time. The J gene is TRBJ1-2, the V gene TRBV7-9, with D perhaps matching TRBD1 (5 bases). Looked up from germline, CDR1 is SEHNR and CDR2 is FQNEAQ (reference sequence). The CDR3 is 14 residues long. V was cut by 0 bases and J by 2 bases, with 7 bases left in between. The CDR3 nucleotides are TGTGCCAGCAGCTTAGCGGCAGGGAACTATGGCTACACCTTC. Translation gives CASSLAAGNYGYTF.